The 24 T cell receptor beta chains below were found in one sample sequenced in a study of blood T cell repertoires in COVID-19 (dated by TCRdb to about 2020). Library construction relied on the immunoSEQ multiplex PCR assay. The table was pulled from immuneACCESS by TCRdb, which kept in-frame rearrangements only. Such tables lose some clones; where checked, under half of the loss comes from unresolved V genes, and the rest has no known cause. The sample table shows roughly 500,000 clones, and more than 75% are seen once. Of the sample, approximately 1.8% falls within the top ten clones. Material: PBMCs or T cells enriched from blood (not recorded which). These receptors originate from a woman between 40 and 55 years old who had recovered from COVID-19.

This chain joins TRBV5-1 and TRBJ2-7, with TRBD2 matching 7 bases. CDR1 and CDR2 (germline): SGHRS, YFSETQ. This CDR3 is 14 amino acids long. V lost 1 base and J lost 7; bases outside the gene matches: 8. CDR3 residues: CASSLRAGDREQYF. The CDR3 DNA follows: TGCGCCAGCAGCTTGAGGGCGGGAGACAGAGAGCAGTACTTC.

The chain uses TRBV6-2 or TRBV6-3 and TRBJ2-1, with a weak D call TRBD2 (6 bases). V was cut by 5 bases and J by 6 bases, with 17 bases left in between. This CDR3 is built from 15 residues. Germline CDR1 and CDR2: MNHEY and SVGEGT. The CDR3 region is CASSPRWRDGNEQFF. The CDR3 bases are TGTGCCAGCAGTCCCCGCTGGCGGGATGGCAATGAGCAGTTCTTC.

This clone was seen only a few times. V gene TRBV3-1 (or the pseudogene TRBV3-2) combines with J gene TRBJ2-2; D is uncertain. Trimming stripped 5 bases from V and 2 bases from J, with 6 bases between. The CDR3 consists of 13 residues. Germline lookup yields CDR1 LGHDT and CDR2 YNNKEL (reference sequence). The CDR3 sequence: CASSSHNTGELFF. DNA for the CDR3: TGTGCCAGCAGCTCACATAACACCGGGGAGCTGTTTTTT.

The CDR3 loop is CASSSRGNSGNTIYF. CDR3 bases: TGTGCCAGCAGCAGCAGGGGTAACTCTGGAAACACCATATATTTT. The gene calls are TRBV6-5 and TRBJ1-3, with D perhaps matching TRBD1 (6 bases). Looked up from germline, CDR1 is MNHEY and CDR2 is SVGAGI. The CDR3 runs 15 residues. V gave up 6 bases and J gave up 0 bases, with 12 bases separating them.

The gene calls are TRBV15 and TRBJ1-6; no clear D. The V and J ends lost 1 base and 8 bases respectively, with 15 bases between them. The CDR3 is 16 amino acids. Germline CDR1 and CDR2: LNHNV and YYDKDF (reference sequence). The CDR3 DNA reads TGTGCCACCAGCAGAGGCAGCGGGCCCCGGGATTCACCCCTCCACTTT. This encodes CATSRGSGPRDSPLHF.

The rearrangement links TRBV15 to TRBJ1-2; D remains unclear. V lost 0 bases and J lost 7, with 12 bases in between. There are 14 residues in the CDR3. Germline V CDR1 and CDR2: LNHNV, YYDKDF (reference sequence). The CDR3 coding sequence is TGTGCCACCAGCAGAGACGAAGGGAGCGGTGGCTACACCTTC. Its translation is CATSRDEGSGGYTF.

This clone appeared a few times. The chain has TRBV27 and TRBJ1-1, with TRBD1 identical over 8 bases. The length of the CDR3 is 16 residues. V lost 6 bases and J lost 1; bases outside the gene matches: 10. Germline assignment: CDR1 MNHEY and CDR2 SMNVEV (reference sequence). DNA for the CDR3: TGTGCCAGCAGCTTACTGACCGGGACAGGGAACACTGAAGCTTTCTTT. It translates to CASSLLTGTGNTEAFF.

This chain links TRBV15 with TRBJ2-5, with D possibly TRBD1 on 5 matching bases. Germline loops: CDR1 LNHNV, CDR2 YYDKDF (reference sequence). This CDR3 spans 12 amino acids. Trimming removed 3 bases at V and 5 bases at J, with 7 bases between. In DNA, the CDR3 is TGTGCCACCAGCAGGGGGCTCGAGACCCAGTACTTC. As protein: CATSRGLETQYF.

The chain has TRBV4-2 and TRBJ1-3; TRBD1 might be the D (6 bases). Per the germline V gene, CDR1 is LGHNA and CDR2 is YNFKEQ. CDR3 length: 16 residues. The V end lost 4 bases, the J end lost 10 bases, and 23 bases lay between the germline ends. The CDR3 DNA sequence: TGTGCCAGCAGCCCAGATCCGGACAGAACGAAACATACCATATATTTT. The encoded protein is CASSPDPDRTKHTIYF.

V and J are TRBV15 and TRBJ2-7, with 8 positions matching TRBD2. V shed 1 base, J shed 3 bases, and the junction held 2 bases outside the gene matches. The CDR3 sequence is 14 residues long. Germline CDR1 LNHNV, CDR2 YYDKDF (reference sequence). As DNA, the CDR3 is TGTGCCACCAGCAGAGCGGGAGGGCGCTACGAGCAGTACTTC. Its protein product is CATSRAGGRYEQYF.

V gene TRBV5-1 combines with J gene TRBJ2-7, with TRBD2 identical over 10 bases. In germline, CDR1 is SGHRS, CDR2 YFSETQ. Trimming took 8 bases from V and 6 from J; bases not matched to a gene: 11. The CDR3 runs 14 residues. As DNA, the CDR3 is TGCGCCAGGCTAGCGGGAGAGAAGGGTTGCGAGCAGTACTTC. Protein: CARLAGEKGCEQYF.

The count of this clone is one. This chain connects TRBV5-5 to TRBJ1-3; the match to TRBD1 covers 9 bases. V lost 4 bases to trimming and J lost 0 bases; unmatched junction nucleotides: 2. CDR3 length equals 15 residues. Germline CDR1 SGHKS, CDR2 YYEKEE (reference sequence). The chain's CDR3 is CASSRQGDSGNTIYF. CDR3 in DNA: TGTGCCAGCAGCCGACAGGGGGACTCTGGAAACACCATATATTTT.

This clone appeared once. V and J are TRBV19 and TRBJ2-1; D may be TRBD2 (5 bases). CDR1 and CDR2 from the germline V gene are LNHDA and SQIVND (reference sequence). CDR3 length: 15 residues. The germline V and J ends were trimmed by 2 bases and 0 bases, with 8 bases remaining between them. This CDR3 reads CASSIWESSYNEQFF. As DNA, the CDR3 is TGTGCCAGTAGTATATGGGAGAGCTCCTACAATGAGCAGTTCTTC.

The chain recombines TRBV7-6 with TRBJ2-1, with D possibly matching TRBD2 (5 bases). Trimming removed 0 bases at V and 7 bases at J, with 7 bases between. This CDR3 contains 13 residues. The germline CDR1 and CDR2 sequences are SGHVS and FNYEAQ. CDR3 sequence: CASSLAGVNEQFF. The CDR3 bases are TGTGCCAGCAGCTTAGCGGGAGTTAATGAGCAGTTCTTC.

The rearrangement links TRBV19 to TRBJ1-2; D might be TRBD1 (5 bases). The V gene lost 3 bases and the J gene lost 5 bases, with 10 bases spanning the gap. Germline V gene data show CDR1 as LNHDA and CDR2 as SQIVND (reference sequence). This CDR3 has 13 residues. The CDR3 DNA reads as TGTGCCAGTAGTATGGGGCGGGGGTATGGCTACACCTTC. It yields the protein CASSMGRGYGYTF.

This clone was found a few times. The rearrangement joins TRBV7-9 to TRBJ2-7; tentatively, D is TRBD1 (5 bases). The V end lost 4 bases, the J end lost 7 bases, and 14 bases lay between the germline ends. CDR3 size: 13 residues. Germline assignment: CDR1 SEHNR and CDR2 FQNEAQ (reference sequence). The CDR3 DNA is TGTGCCAGCAGCTCTCGACAGCCCCAAGAGCAGTACTTC. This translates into CASSSRQPQEQYF. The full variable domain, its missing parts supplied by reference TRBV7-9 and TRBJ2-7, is DTGVSQNPRHKITKRGQNVTFRCDPISEHNRLYWYRQTLGQGPEFLTYFQNEAQLEKSRLLSDRFSAERPKGSFSTLEIQRTEQGDSAMYLCASSSRQPQEQYFGPGTRLTVT.

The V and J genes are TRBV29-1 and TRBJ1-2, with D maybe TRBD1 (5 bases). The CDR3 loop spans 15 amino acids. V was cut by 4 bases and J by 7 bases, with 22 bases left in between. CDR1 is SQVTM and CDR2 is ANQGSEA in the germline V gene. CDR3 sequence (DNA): TGCAGCGTTGGCCAGGGTTCCCGCGGGGAGAGTGGCTACACCTTC. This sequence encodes CSVGQGSRGESGYTF.

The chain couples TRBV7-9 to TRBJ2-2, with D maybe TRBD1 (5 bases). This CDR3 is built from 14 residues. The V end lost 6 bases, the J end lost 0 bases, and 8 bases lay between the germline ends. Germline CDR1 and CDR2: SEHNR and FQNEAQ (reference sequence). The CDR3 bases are TGTGCCAGCAGATTGACAGCGAACACCGGGGAGCTGTTTTTT. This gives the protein CASRLTANTGELFF.

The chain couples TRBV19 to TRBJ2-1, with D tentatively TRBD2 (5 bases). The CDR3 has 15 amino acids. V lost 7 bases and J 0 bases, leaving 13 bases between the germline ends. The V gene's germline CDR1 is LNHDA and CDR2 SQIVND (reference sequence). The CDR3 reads CASKIAGPSYNEQFF. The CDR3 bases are TGTGCCAGTAAGATTGCGGGCCCCTCCTACAATGAGCAGTTCTTC.

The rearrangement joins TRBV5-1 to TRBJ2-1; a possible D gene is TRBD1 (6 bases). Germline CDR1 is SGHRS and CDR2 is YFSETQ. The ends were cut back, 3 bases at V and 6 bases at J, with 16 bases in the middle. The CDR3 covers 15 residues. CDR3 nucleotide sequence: TGCGCCAGCAGCTCTACAGGGAAGAGGGGCAATGAGCAGTTCTTC. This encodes CASSSTGKRGNEQFF.

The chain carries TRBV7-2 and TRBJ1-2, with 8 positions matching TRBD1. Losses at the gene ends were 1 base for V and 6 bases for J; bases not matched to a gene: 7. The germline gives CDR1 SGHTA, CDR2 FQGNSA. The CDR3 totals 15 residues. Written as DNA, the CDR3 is TGTGCCAGCAGCTTAGGGGGTCAGGGGGCGCATGGCTACACCTTC. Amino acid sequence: CASSLGGQGAHGYTF.

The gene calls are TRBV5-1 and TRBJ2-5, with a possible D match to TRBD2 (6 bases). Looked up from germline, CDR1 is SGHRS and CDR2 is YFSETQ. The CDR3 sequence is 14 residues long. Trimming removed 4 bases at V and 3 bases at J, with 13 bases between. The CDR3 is CASSLGTLKETQYF. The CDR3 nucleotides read TGCGCCAGCAGCCTCGGGACTCTCAAAGAGACCCAGTACTTC. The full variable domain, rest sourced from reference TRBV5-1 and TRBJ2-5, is KAGVTQTPRYLIKTRGQQVTLSCSPISGHRSVSWYQQTPGQGLQFLFEYFSETQRNKGNFPGRFSGRQFSNSRSEMNVSTLELGDSALYLCASSLGTLKETQYFGPGTRLLVL.

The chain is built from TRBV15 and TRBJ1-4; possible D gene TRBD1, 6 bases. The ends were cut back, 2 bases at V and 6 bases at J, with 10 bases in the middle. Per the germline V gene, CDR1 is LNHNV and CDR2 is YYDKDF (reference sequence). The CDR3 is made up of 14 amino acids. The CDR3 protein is CATSRYRADEKLFF. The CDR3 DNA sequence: TGTGCCACCAGCAGATACAGGGCCGATGAAAAACTGTTTTTT.

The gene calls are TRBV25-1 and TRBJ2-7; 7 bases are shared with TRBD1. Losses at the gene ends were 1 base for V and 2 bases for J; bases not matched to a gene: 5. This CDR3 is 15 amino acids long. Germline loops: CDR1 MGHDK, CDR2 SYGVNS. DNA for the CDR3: TGTGCCAGCAGTGAATCAGGAGACAGGGCCTACGAGCAGTACTTC. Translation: CASSESGDRAYEQYF.